This is a list of T cell receptor beta chains from one sample in a study of human T cells and chemical hapten exposure. TCRdb re-called the 5' RACE reads through MiXCR, storing one row per CDR3 protein. Found here are roughly 81,000 distinct CDR3 sequences, more than 15% of them singletons; the top ten hold over 6.5%. These receptors all stem from a female donor in good health. Both conserved end residues are part of each CDR3. The order of the fields is CDR3 protein, V gene, J gene, D gene. The D gene is left open where the match is weak.

CDR3: CASVLPAGSTDTQYF; V: TRBV6-6; J: TRBJ2-3; D: TRBD2
CDR3: CASSKINPNTGELFF; V: TRBV19; J: TRBJ2-2; D: -
CDR3: CASSTGVPSGELFF; V: TRBV12-3/TRBV12-4; J: TRBJ2-2; D: TRBD1
CDR3: CASTFDPKRLEQFF; V: TRBV12-3/TRBV12-4; J: TRBJ2-1; D: -
CDR3: CAWSVTGSMNEQFF; V: TRBV30; J: TRBJ2-1; D: -
CDR3: CASGPGGTVDTEAFF; V: TRBV12-5; J: TRBJ1-1; D: -
CDR3: CASSQGTDPYEQYF; V: TRBV14; J: TRBJ2-7; D: -
CDR3: CASSSGPATGETQYF; V: TRBV3-1; J: TRBJ2-5; D: -
CDR3: CASGKGMTQHF; V: TRBV6-1; J: TRBJ1-5; D: -
CDR3: CASSPIGQAGELFF; V: TRBV27; J: TRBJ2-2; D: TRBD1
CDR3: CASSYSGLSPLHF; V: TRBV6-2/TRBV6-3; J: TRBJ1-6; D: -
CDR3: CASSLAGFDTEAFF; V: TRBV7-9; J: TRBJ1-1; D: -
CDR3: CASTGQGASETQYF; V: TRBV5-1; J: TRBJ2-5; D: TRBD1
CDR3: CASSQGQVDNEQFF; V: TRBV4-1; J: TRBJ2-1; D: -
CDR3: CASKVGGARSNWELFF; V: TRBV6-2/TRBV6-3; J: TRBJ2-2; D: -
CDR3: CASTWGTSGEETQYF; V: TRBV6-2/TRBV6-3; J: TRBJ2-5; D: TRBD2
CDR3: CASSYSYQETQYF; V: TRBV6-5; J: TRBJ2-5; D: -
CDR3: CASSQGSLGSNEQFF; V: TRBV3-1; J: TRBJ2-1; D: -
CDR3: CASGPDSFENIQYF; V: TRBV12-3/TRBV12-4; J: TRBJ2-4; D: -
CDR3: CAISESDPNNQPQHF; V: TRBV10-3; J: TRBJ1-5; D: -
CDR3: CASMGSNSYNEQFF; V: TRBV2; J: TRBJ2-1; D: -
CDR3: CASSSISGAYNEQFF; V: TRBV6-1; J: TRBJ2-1; D: -
CDR3: CASSLLYPPLGLNNEQFF; V: TRBV7-2; J: TRBJ2-1; D: -
CDR3: CASSVARSTDTQYF; V: TRBV9; J: TRBJ2-3; D: -
CDR3: CASSLGRAGANVLTF; V: TRBV11-2; J: TRBJ2-6; D: -
CDR3: CASSMGSYNEQFF; V: TRBV5-1; J: TRBJ2-1; D: -
CDR3: CASNRGQSNQPQHF; V: TRBV5-5; J: TRBJ1-5; D: -
CDR3: CASSLGTSGTDEQFF; V: TRBV12-3/TRBV12-4; J: TRBJ2-1; D: TRBD2
CDR3: CASTRDSSYNEQFF; V: TRBV14; J: TRBJ2-1; D: TRBD1
CDR3: CASSQELGLGSYEQYF; V: TRBV3-1; J: TRBJ2-7; D: -
CDR3: CASSINVARSEAFF; V: TRBV19; J: TRBJ1-1; D: -
CDR3: CATSLPAETQYF; V: TRBV15; J: TRBJ2-5; D: -
CDR3: CASSRGTGATNEKLFF; V: TRBV5-1; J: TRBJ1-4; D: TRBD1